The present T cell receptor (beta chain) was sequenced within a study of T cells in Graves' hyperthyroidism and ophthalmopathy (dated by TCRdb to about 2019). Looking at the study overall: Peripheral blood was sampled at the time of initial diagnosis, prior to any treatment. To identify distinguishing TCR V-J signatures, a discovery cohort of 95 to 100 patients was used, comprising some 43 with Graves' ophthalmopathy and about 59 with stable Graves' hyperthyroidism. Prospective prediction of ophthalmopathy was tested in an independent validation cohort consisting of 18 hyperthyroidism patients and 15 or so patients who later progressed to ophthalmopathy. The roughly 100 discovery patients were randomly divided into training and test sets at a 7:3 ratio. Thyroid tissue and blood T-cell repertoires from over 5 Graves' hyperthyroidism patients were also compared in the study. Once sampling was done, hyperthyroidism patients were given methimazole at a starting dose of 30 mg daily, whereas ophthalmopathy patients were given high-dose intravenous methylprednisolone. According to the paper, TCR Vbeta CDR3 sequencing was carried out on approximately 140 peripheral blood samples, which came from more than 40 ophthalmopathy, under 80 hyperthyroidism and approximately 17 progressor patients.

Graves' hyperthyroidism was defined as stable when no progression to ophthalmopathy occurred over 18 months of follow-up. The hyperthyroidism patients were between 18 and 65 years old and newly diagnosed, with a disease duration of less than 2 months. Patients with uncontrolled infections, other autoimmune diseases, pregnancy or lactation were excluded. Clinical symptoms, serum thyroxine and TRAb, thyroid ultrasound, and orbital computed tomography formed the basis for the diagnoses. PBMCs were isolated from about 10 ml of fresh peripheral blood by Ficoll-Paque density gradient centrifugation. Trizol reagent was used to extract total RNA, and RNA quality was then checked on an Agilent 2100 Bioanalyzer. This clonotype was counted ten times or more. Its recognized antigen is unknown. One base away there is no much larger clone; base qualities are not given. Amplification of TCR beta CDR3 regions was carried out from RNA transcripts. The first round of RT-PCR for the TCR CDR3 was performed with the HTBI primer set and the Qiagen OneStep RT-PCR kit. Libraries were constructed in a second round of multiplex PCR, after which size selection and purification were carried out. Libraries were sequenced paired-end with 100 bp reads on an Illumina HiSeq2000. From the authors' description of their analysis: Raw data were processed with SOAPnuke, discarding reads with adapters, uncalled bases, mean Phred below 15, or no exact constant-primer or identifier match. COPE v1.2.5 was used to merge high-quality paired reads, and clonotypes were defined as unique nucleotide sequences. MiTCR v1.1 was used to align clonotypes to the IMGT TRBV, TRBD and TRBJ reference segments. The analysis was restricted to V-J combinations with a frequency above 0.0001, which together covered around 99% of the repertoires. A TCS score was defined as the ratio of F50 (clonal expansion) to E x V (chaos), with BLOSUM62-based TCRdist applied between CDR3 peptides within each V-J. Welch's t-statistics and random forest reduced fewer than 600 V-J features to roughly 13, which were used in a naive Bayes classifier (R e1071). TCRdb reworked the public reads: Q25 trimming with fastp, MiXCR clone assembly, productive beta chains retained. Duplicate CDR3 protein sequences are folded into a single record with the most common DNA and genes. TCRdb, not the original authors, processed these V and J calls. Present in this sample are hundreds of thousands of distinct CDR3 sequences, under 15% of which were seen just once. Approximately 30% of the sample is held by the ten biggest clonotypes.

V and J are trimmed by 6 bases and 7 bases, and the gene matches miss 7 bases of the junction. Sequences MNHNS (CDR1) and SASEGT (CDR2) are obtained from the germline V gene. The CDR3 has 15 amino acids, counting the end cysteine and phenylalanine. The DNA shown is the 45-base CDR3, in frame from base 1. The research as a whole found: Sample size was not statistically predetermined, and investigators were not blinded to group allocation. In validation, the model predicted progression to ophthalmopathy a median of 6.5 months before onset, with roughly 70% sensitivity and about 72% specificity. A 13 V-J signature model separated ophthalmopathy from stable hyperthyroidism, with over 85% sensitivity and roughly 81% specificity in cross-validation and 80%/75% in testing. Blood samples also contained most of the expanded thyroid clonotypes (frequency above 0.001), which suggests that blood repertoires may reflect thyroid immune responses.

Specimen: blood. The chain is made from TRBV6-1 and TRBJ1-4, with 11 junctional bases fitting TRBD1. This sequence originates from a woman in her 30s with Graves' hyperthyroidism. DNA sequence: TGTGCCAGCAGCCGAGGACAGGGGGCAGGTGAAAAACTGTTTTTT. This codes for CASSRGQGAGEKLFF.